Reported below is one TCR beta chain. As yet, its antigen is unknown. Germline CDR1 reads SGHTA; CDR2 reads FQGTGA. V lost 8 bases to trimming and J lost 2 bases, with 16 bases between them. The length of the CDR3 is 15 residues. The protocol was immunoSEQ multiplex PCR, while the TCRdb copy is restricted to in-frame clones and leaves out a portion. The sample comprises approximately 2.5 million clones, 93% of which are singletons, and about 0.38% rests with the top ten. The sample is drawn from a study of shared clonotypes between healthy human individuals. In the study overall: Each donor contributed plates that comprised three CD4 naive, three CD4 memory, two CD8 naive and one CD8 memory.

Study outcomes and limitations: Sorted-subset samples were not fully sequenced, rarefaction indicated. In contrast to clonotypes shared by all four donors, non-shared clonotypes had lower generation probabilities.

A split of CD4+ cells into CD45RA+ naive and CD45RA-negative memory subsets was performed. The rearrangement links TRBV7-3 to TRBJ1-3, with D hard to call. This clonotype was sampled from a man aged 18 to 29 in good health. Some clones in this sample may be carry-over from other donors' samples. Sequences were obtained from naive CD4+ T cells from PBMCs. The subset here: CD45RA+ positively selected. Here the CDR3 reads CASALSGNPGNTIYF. CDR3 DNA: TGTGCCAGCGCATTAAGTGGGAATCCTGGAAACACCATATATTTT.